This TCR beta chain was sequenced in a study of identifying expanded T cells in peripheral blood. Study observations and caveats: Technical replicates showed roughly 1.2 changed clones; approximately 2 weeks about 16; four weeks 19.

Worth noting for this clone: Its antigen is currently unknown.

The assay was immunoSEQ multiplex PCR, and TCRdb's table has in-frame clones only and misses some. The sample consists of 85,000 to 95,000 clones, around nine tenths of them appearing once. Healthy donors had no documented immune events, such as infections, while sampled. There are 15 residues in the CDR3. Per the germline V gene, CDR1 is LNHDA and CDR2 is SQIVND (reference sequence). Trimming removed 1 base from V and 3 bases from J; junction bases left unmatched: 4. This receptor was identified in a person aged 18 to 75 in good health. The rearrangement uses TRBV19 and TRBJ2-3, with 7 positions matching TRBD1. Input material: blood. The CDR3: CASSIGGQPTDTQYF. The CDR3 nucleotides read TGTGCCAGTAGTATAGGGGGACAGCCGACAGATACGCAGTATTTT.